Included here is one TCR beta chain sequence, with context. This sample stems from a study of blood T cell repertoires in COVID-19. Overall study: Whether acute or convalescent, the COVID-19 samples came from the United States, Italy and Spain. PBMCs, B-cell-depleted T cells, or T cells were the source of the cDNA or gDNA that made up the material.

The ends lost 5 bases at V and 6 bases at J; junction bases unmatched: 8. The CDR3 sequence is 14 residues long. Germline CDR1 reads MNHEY; CDR2 reads SVGAGI. Per the original data handling: For nucleated cells, counts were estimated from reference gene primer amplification. Clones were read by immunoSEQ multiplex PCR, and TCRdb kept only the in-frame ones, dropping some. Clone size and V and J calls were adopted from that table, with D and trimming inferred from the DNA. Of tens of thousands of clones listed, about 89% are singletons. The chain recombines TRBV6-5 with TRBJ2-7; 9 bases line up with TRBD2. The receptor was derived from a middle-aged man with active COVID-19. Sequences were obtained from peripheral blood. The CDR3 reads CASSTGTSKGEQYF. The CDR3 region has the DNA TGTGCCAGCAGTACCGGGACTAGCAAGGGCGAGCAGTACTTC.